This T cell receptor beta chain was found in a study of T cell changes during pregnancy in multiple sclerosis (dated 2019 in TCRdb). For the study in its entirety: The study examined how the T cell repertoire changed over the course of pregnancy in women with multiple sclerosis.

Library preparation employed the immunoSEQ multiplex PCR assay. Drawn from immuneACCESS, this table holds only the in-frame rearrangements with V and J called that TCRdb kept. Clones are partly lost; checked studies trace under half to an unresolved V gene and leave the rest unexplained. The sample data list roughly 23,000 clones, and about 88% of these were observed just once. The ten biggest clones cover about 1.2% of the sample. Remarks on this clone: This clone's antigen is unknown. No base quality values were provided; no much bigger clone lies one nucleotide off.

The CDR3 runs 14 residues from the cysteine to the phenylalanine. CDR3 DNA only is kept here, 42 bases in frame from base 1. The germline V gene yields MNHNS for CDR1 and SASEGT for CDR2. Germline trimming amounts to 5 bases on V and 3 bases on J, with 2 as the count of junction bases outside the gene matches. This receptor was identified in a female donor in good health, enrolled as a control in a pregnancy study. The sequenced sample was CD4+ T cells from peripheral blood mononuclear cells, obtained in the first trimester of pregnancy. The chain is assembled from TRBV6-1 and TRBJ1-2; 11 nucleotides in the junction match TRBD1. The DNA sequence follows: TGTGCCAGCAGTCCGGGACAGGGGGACTATGGCTACACCTTC. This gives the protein CASSPGQGDYGYTF.